One and the same sample provided the 30 T cell receptor beta chains below, sequenced in a study of tumor-infiltrating lymphocytes in primary liver carcinoma. They got blood RNA out of unsorted whole blood and also pulled out germline DNA. Starting from approximately 500 ng of total RNA, TCR beta cDNA was produced with a primer in the constant region. Three-round nested multiplex PCR performed with slightly modified ARM-PCR produced the TCR beta libraries. Both of the initial two PCR rounds ran for approximately 11 cycles and employed TRBV1-TRBV30 forward primers alongside a C-beta reverse primer. TCRdb analysed the multiplex PCR reads with MiXCR anew, one entry per CDR3 protein. The profile covers about 180,000 distinct CDR3 sequences, with about 60% appearing a single time and approximately 68% taken by the ten largest. The sequenced sample was peripheral blood. The origin of the receptors is a man aged 35-49 years with primary liver carcinoma and hepatitis B virus infection.

As to this clonotype: Mismatch with germline at one junction end may stem from a read error. The gene calls are TRBV13 and TRBJ1-5, with D tentatively TRBD1 (5 bases). This CDR3 is 14 amino acids long. The germline V gene has CDR1 PRHDT and CDR2 FYEKMQ (reference sequence). CDR3 in DNA: TGTACCAGCAGCTTAGGCCGCAGGGATCAGGCCCAGCATTTT. Protein product: CTSSLGRRDQAQHF.

For this clonotype: One end of the junction fails to match germline, which may point to a read error. J is TRBJ2-1 and V is TRBV10-3, with D maybe TRBD1 (5 bases). CDR1 is ENHRY, CDR2 SYGVKD, per germline. CDR3 size: 14 residues. CDR3 protein: CAISESQYRGERFF. The CDR3 DNA reads TGTGCCATCAGTGAGTCGCAATATAGGGGTGAGCGGTTCTTC.

In this sample, this clonotype turned up a few times. The CDR3 loop reads CASRFSQGSGEQYF. In nucleotides, the CDR3 is TGTGCCAGCAGGTTTTCGCAGGGATCGGGGGAGCAGTACTTC. The chain is built from TRBV6-6 and TRBJ2-7; D assignment may be TRBD1 or TRBD2 (5 bases each). Trimming shortened V by 6 bases and J by 7 bases, and 19 bases separated the two germline ends. Germline CDR1 MNHNY, CDR2 SVGAGI (reference sequence). The length of the CDR3 is 14 residues.

This chain links TRBV6-5 with TRBJ1-2; a weak D match, TRBD1 (5 bases). This CDR3 is built from 12 residues. CDR1 MNHEY and CDR2 SVGAGI come from the germline V gene. V was shortened by 4 bases and J by 6 bases, with 9 bases between the two germline ends. The CDR3 sequence is CASSFTGDGYTF. As DNA, the CDR3 is TGTGCCAGCAGTTTCACGGGGGATGGCTACACCTTC.

Worth noting for this clonotype: This may be a read error: a much more frequent sequence differs by one nucleotide. The rearrangement links TRBV29-1 to TRBJ2-3; D unresolved. The CDR3 extends over 13 amino acids. In germline, CDR1 is SQVTM, CDR2 ANQGSEA. The CDR3 coding sequence is TGCAGCGTTGGAATAGCAGGAGCAGATAGGCAGTATTTT. Protein sequence: CSVGIAGADRQYF.

Remarks on this clonotype: With a much larger clone just one base away, this may be a read error. Here the CDR3 DNA reads TGTGCCAGCAGCTTCGACCCCCAAGAGACCCAGTACTTC. This encodes CASSFDPQETQYF. The chain carries TRBV11-2 and TRBJ2-5; no clear D. Germline CDR1 reads SGHAT; CDR2 reads FQNNGV. This CDR3 contains 13 residues. The V end lost 3 bases, the J end lost 1 base, and 6 bases lay between the germline ends.

Concerning this clonotype itself: The CDR3 does not close with the conserved phenylalanine or tryptophan, likely indicating a read error. This rearrangement joins TRBV11-2 to TRBJ2-7; unclear D gene. This CDR3 region has 15 residues. Germline V lookup: CDR1 SGHAT, CDR2 FQNNGV. CDR3 residues: CASSLVRGGTYKQYY. The CDR3 bases are TGTGCCAGCAGCTTAGTTCGCGGCGGTACCTACAAGCAGTACTAC.

Regarding this clonotype: Compared with germline, one end of the junction differs, possibly owing to a read error. The chain couples TRBV11-2 to TRBJ2-7; D is perhaps TRBD2 (7 bases). Germline CDR1 is SGHAT and CDR2 is FQNNGV. This CDR3 has 12 residues. The CDR3 DNA reads as TGTGCCAACAGCCCGGGGGGCTACAAGCAGTACTTC. This sequence encodes CANSPGGYKQYF.

This clonotype was detected a few times. The chain has TRBV5-6 and TRBJ2-3; D not certain. The germline V and J ends were trimmed by 1 base and 3 bases, with 3 bases remaining between them. The CDR3 is 12 residues long. Germline CDR1 is SGHDT and CDR2 is YYEEEE. In nucleotides, the CDR3 is TGTGCCAGCAGCTTGAGGACAGATACGCAGTATTTT. Protein product: CASSLRTDTQYF.

The chain employs TRBV4-1 and TRBJ1-5; the D is unclear. V lost 3 bases to trimming and J lost 0 bases, with 9 bases between them. CDR1 and CDR2 from the germline V gene are MGHRA and YSYEKL. The CDR3 runs to 15 residues. The CDR3 here is CASSQEDYSNQPQHF. As DNA, the CDR3 is TGCGCCAGCAGCCAGGAGGATTATAGCAATCAGCCCCAGCATTTT.

Remarks on this clonotype: A much larger clonotype is one base distant, so this may be a read error. The chain has TRBV11-2 and TRBJ2-4; D tentatively reads TRBD1 or TRBD2 (5 bases each). This CDR3 spans 17 amino acids. V shed 6 bases and J shed 1 base, with 19 bases lying between them. The germline gives CDR1 SGHAT, CDR2 FQNNGV. CDR3 bases: TGTGCCAGCAGTTCCGGGGCGCTAGCTGGGGCCAAAAACATTCAGTACTTC. Its translation: CASSSGALAGAKNIQYF.

The V and J genes are TRBV5-6 and TRBJ2-3, with 8 bases that match TRBD2. V lost 1 base to trimming and J lost 2 bases; unmatched junction nucleotides: 12. The CDR3 sequence is 18 residues long. The germline gives CDR1 SGHDT, CDR2 YYEEEE. CDR3 sequence (DNA): TGTGCCAGCAGCTTGAGTCGCGGGAGGACCCCAATCACAGATACGCAGTATTTT. Its protein is CASSLSRGRTPITDTQYF.

The chain recombines TRBV6-6 with TRBJ1-4, with 9 nucleotides matching TRBD1. This CDR3 has 16 amino acids. Germline loops: CDR1 MNHNY, CDR2 SVGAGI (reference sequence). After removal of 5 bases from V and 8 bases from J, the junction contained 12 bases not matched to a gene. The CDR3 bases are TGTGCCAGCAGTCAAACCACAGGGGGCGTTCAGGAAAAACTGTTTTTT. Translation gives CASSQTTGGVQEKLFF.

V is TRBV5-1 and J is TRBJ1-1, with D unclear. Germline CDR1 is SGHRS and CDR2 is YFSETQ. Trimming took 3 bases from V and 6 from J, leaving 18 bases between them. The CDR3 consists of 15 residues. DNA of the CDR3: TGCGCCAGCAGCTCCTTGTCGGGGAGTAGGGCTGAAGCTTTCTTT. It specifies CASSSLSGSRAEAFF.

The chain recombines TRBV6-1 with TRBJ2-7; unclear D gene. Deletions cut 2 bases from V and 1 base from J, with 9 bases between. The CDR3 extends over 14 amino acids. CDR1 and CDR2 (germline): MNHNS, SASEGT. CDR3 in DNA: TGTGCCAGCAGTGAAATCGGGCCATCCTACGAGCAGTACTTC. As protein: CASSEIGPSYEQYF.

A note on this clonotype: Germline is not matched at one junction end, which may reflect a read error. This chain links TRBV4-1 with TRBJ2-3, with TRBD2 identical over 14 bases. This CDR3 region has 19 residues. Germline V gene lookup returns CDR1 MGHRA and CDR2 YSYEKL. In DNA form, the CDR3 reads TGCGTCAGCAGCCAACGGACTAGCGGGAGGACGTCCGGCACAGATACGCAGTATTTT. Its protein product is CVSSQRTSGRTSGTDTQYF.

This clonotype appeared many times. The gene calls are TRBV11-1 and TRBJ2-5; no reliable D call. V dropped 3 bases and J dropped 5 bases, with 22 bases sitting between them. CDR1 and CDR2 (germline): SGHAT, FQDESV (reference sequence). The CDR3 extends over 17 amino acids. As DNA, the CDR3 is TGTGCCAGCAGCTTGGGGTCCCGCGGTGGGGTCGTGGAGACCCAGTACTTC. Protein sequence: CASSLGSRGGVVETQYF.

The V gene is TRBV28, the J gene TRBJ1-4, with D tentatively TRBD1 (6 bases). The CDR3 is 15 residues long. Trimming took off 6 bases at V and 1 base at J, with 12 bases between the two ends. CDR1 is MDHEN and CDR2 is SYDVKM in the germline V gene. CDR3 nucleotides: TGTGCCAGCAGCGGCCCAGGGGAAACTAATGAAAAACTGTTTTTT. Protein product: CASSGPGETNEKLFF.

The rearrangement links TRBV7-8 to TRBJ1-1; D uncertain. V gave up 1 base and J gave up 5 bases, with 14 bases separating them. CDR1 and CDR2 from the germline V gene are SGHVS and FQNEAQ. The length of the CDR3 is 15 residues. The CDR3 reads CASSLGAAWVTEAFF. CDR3 nucleotide sequence: TGTGCCAGCAGCTTAGGGGCCGCCTGGGTTACTGAAGCTTTCTTT.

V usage is TRBV5-1 and J usage is TRBJ2-2, with a possible D match to TRBD2 (6 bases). V dropped 3 bases and J dropped 3 bases, with 12 bases sitting between them. This CDR3 contains 15 residues. Germline CDR1 reads SGHRS; CDR2 reads YFSETQ. CDR3 region: CASSSGTPDTGELFF. The CDR3 DNA is TGCGCCAGCAGCTCCGGGACTCCAGACACCGGGGAGCTGTTTTTT.

The CDR3 is CSVEATEGNEQFF. The CDR3 DNA is TGCAGCGTTGAGGCGACAGAGGGCAATGAGCAGTTCTTC. V gene TRBV29-1 combines with J gene TRBJ2-1, with D perhaps given as TRBD1 or TRBD2 (5 bases each). The germline gives CDR1 SQVTM, CDR2 ANQGSEA. The length of the CDR3 is 13 residues. The V end was cut by 3 bases, the J end by 6 bases, with 12 bases between.

The rearrangement uses TRBV29-1 and TRBJ1-1, with 7 bases aligning to TRBD1. Germline V gene data show CDR1 as SQVTM and CDR2 as ANQGSEA. With 5 bases clipped from V and 7 bases from J, the junction kept 16 bases outside the gene matches. The CDR3 sequence is 15 residues long. CDR3 bases: TGCAGCGTTACGGAGGCGAGGGGGCCTGCGGTTGAAGCTTTCTTT. This codes for CSVTEARGPAVEAFF. The full variable domain, rest sourced from reference TRBV29-1 and TRBJ1-1, is SAVISQKPSRDICQRGTSLTIQCQVDSQVTMMFWYRQQPGQSLTLIATANQGSEATYESGFVIDKFPISRPNLTFSTLTVSNMSPEDSSIYLCSVTEARGPAVEAFFGQGTRLTVV.

This clonotype turned up a few times. An end of the junction differs from the germline gene, which may be a read error. V and J are TRBV11-2 and TRBJ1-5, with unresolved D. This CDR3 has 14 amino acids. The germline gives CDR1 SGHAT, CDR2 FQNNGV. CDR3 sequence reads: CANSLETGDQPQHF. CDR3 DNA: TGTGCCAACAGCTTAGAGACGGGAGACCAGCCCCAGCATTTT.

About this clonotype: One end of the junction does not line up with germline, which may come from a read error. This chain connects TRBV11-2 to TRBJ2-7; maybe TRBD2 (5 bases). Looked up from germline, CDR1 is SGHAT and CDR2 is FQNNGV. This CDR3 has 15 residues. The CDR3 nucleotides read TGTGCCAGCAGCCCCTTGGACCGGGGTGGCTACGGGCAGTACTTC. It codes for CASSPLDRGGYGQYF. Drawing the rest from reference TRBV11-2 and TRBJ2-7, the complete variable domain is EAGVAQSPRYKIIEKRQSVAFWCNPISGHATLYWYQQILGQGPKLLIQFQNNGVVDDSQLPKDRFSAERLKGVDSTLKIQPAKLEDSAVYLCASSPLDRGGYGQYFGPGTRLTVT.

This clonotype was seen at least ten times. The V gene is TRBV29-1, the J gene TRBJ2-2, with 10 bases that match TRBD1. Germline V gene sequence: CDR1 SQVTM, CDR2 ANQGSEA. V shed 6 bases and J 3 bases; nucleotides not matched to a gene: 7. This CDR3 has 15 amino acids. The CDR3 DNA reads TGCAGCGTGGCTGGGACAGGGGAGTACACCGGGGAGCTGTTTTTT. Its protein product is CSVAGTGEYTGELFF.

Note on this clonotype: Just one base apart from a much larger clone, this may be a read error. This rearrangement joins TRBV29-1 to TRBJ2-5; 7 bases map to TRBD2. The CDR3 totals 12 residues. Per the germline V gene, CDR1 is SQVTM and CDR2 is ANQGSEA. With 8 bases clipped from V and 2 bases from J, the junction kept 5 bases outside the gene matches. The chain's CDR3 is CSIGGGQETQYF. As DNA, the CDR3 is TGCAGCATTGGGGGGGGTCAAGAGACCCAGTACTTC.

This clonotype was recorded at least ten times. One end of the junction is discordant with germline, which a read error may explain. J is TRBJ1-4 and V is TRBV11-2; a weak D match, TRBD1 (5 bases). Germline values: CDR1 SGHAT, CDR2 FQNNGV. The CDR3 is 14 residues long. The CDR3 sequence is CASSSDSAAEELFF. DNA of the CDR3: TGTGCCAGCAGCTCCGACAGCGCGGCTGAAGAACTGTTTTTT. The whole variable domain, remainder taken from reference TRBV11-2 and TRBJ1-4, is EAGVAQSPRYKIIEKRQSVAFWCNPISGHATLYWYQQILGQGPKLLIQFQNNGVVDDSQLPKDRFSAERLKGVDSTLKIQPAKLEDSAVYLCASSSDSAAEELFFGSGTQLSVL.

As for this clonotype: One junction end disagrees with the germline gene, perhaps due to a read error. The genes are TRBV4-1 and TRBJ1-6; D uncertain. The CDR3 has 14 amino acids. The V gene's germline CDR1 is MGHRA and CDR2 YSYEKL. The CDR3 reads CAGSQDRGGSPLHF. DNA for the CDR3: TGCGCCGGCAGCCAAGATCGGGGTGGTTCACCCCTCCACTTT.

A remark on this clonotype: The junction differs from germline at one of its ends, possibly a read error. This chain connects TRBV12-3 or TRBV12-4 to TRBJ1-2, with 8 bases lining up with TRBD1. CDR3 length: 13 amino acids. CDR3 loop: CANSLQGGYGYTF. The DNA of the CDR3 is TGCGCCAACAGCCTACAGGGGGGCTATGGCTACACCTTC.

This clonotype was observed a few times. One end of the junction fails to match germline, which may point to a read error. The chain carries TRBV6-6 and TRBJ1-5; 7 bases align to TRBD1. This CDR3 has 13 residues. Germline lookup yields CDR1 MNHNY and CDR2 SVGAGI (reference sequence). The CDR3 is CASSGDSSQPQHF. In DNA, the CDR3 is TGTGCCAGCAGTGGGGACAGCAGTCAGCCCCAGCATTTT.